The rows below give T cell receptor beta chains drawn from one sample of a study of T cell responses to AZD1222 COVID-19 vaccine. Libraries were prepared by immunoSEQ multiplex PCR; TCRdb keeps only in-frame clonotypes and omits some of them. The sample consists of 150,000 or so clones, 90% to 95% of them appearing once. Sequenced material: peripheral blood, taken on day 0 of AZD1222 vaccination. Source of these receptors: an adult in good health. Both conserved end residues are part of each CDR3. The D gene is left open where the match is weak. Part of the rows lack a size; the others show once, few, many or a class for expanded clones.

clone_size d_call j_call cdr3_length v_call cdr3_nt cdr3_aa
. TRBD2 TRBJ2-1 15 TRBV30 TGTGCCTGGACCTTTCGGACTAGCCCTTACAATGAGCAGTTCTTC CAWTFRTSPYNEQFF
. . TRBJ1-5 11 TRBV9 TGTGCCAGAAGAGGGGGGCAGCCCCAGCATTTT CARRGGQPQHF
. . TRBJ2-7 14 TRBV18 TGTGCCAGCTCACCACCCTCGGGGCAGTTCGAGCAGTACTTC CASSPPSGQFEQYF
. TRBD1 TRBJ1-1 13 TRBV11-3 TGTGCCAGCAGACAAGGGACAGGGTCTGAAGCTTTCTTT CASRQGTGSEAFF
once TRBD2 TRBJ2-1 17 TRBV27 TGTGCCAGCAGTTTATCCGGGGGGACTCCCTCCTACAATGAGCAGTTCTTC CASSLSGGTPSYNEQFF
. TRBD1 TRBJ2-3 13 TRBV10-3 TGTGCCATCAGTGAACGGGACAGCGATACGCAGTATTTT CAISERDSDTQYF
few . TRBJ1-1 12 TRBV21-1 TGTGCCAGCAGATCTATGAACACTGAAGCTTTCTTT CASRSMNTEAFF
. . TRBJ1-2 13 TRBV14 TGTGCCAGCAGCAGTCATCTCAGATATGGCTACACCTTC CASSSHLRYGYTF
few . TRBJ1-5 15 TRBV5-5 TGTGCCAGCAGACTGCAGCCTTATAGCAATCAGCCCCAGCATTTT CASRLQPYSNQPQHF
. . TRBJ1-3 16 TRBV10-3 TGTGCCATCAGTGATAACAGTCCCATCCTTGGAAACACCATATATTTT CAISDNSPILGNTIYF
. TRBD2 TRBJ2-1 16 TRBV9 TGTGCCAGCAGCGTAACTTCGGGACTAGCTGACAATGAGCAGTTCTTC CASSVTSGLADNEQFF
. TRBD1 TRBJ2-7 14 TRBV29-1 TGCAGCGTCTCCCCCGGGACAGGGTTGAACGAGCAGTACTTC CSVSPGTGLNEQYF
. . TRBJ2-1 14 TRBV12-5 TGTGCTAGTGGTTTGGAACGGGCCTACAATGAGCAGTTCTTC CASGLERAYNEQFF
. . TRBJ2-7 12 TRBV28 TGTGCCAGCAGTCCCGGTCCCTACGAGCAGTACTTC CASSPGPYEQYF
. . TRBJ2-1 15 TRBV20-1 TGCAGTGCTAGTGGTGACCCGAACTCCTACAATGAGCAGTTCTTC CSASGDPNSYNEQFF
. . TRBJ2-3 15 TRBV11-2 TGTGCCAGCAGCGGAGAGGTCCCTAACACAGATACGCAGTATTTT CASSGEVPNTDTQYF
. . TRBJ1-4 13 TRBV30 TGTGCCTGGAGTGGGGGGGGTTTCGAAAAACTGTTTTTT CAWSGGGFEKLFF
. . TRBJ1-4 15 TRBV9 TGTGCCAGCAGCCCTCAGGAGGGGAATGGGGAAAAACTGTTTTTT CASSPQEGNGEKLFF
. . TRBJ1-4 16 TRBV18 TGTGCCAGCTCGTCCTCCGTTGAGGCAACTAATGAAAAACTGTTTTTT CASSSSVEATNEKLFF
. . TRBJ2-2 15 TRBV6-6 TGTGCCAGCAGTTACGTGGCGGGTAAAGCCGGGGAGCTGTTTTTT CASSYVAGKAGELFF
. . TRBJ2-7 11 TRBV2 TGTGCCAGCAGTGTCGCCTACGAGCAGTACTTC CASSVAYEQYF
few . TRBJ2-7 14 TRBV11-2 TGTGCCAGCAGGAAACAGGGCTTCCCCTACGAGCAGTACTTC CASRKQGFPYEQYF
. . TRBJ2-4 16 TRBV28 TGTGCCAGCAGTCTCGCTCCGGGACTCCCCACGAACATTCAGTACTTC CASSLAPGLPTNIQYF
. TRBD1 TRBJ1-4 16 TRBV25-1 TGTGCCAGCAGTGATTCCGGGACAGGCAGGAATGAAAAACTGTTTTTT CASSDSGTGRNEKLFF
. . TRBJ2-1 15 TRBV21-1 TGTGCCAGCAGCAAAGGCTCGGCAGCATACAATGAGCAGTTCTTC CASSKGSAAYNEQFF
. TRBD1 TRBJ1-2 13 TRBV2 TGTGCCAGCAGTGAGGACAGGGATCGTGGCTACACCTTC CASSEDRDRGYTF